This is a list of T cell receptor beta chains from one sample in a study of blood T cell repertoires in COVID-19. Sequenced by immunoSEQ multiplex PCR; TCRdb stores in-frame clones only, minus some. The profile covers around 180,000 clones, with 80% to 90% appearing a single time and 2% to 3% taken by the ten largest. The sample was peripheral blood. The receptor set was obtained from a middle-aged man with active or convalescent COVID-19. Each CDR3 is given with its conserved first and last residue. D genes are given only for firm matches. Clone sizes are given selectively: once, few, many, or a class where the clone is expanded.

>-|TRBJ1-1|-|TRBV27
CASSWTGTLGNTEAFF
TGTGCCAGCAGTTGGACCGGGACATTGGGGAACACTGAAGCTTTCTTT
>-|TRBJ1-6|-|TRBV29-1
CSAAQEINSPLHF
TGCAGCGCCGCGCAGGAAATCAATTCACCCCTCCACTTT
>-|TRBJ2-4|TRBD1|TRBV7-2
CASSTRQGTNIQYF
TGTGCCAGCAGCACTCGACAGGGAACGAACATTCAGTACTTC
>many|TRBJ1-4|-|TRBV3-1/TRBV3-2
CASSQGHSSGGPAPDHNEKLFF
TGTGCCAGCAGCCAAGGTCATAGCTCGGGGGGCCCGGCGCCCGATCATAATGAAAAACTGTTTTTT
>-|TRBJ2-3|TRBD2|TRBV5-4
CASRLAGGLRSTDTQYF
TGTGCCAGCAGACTAGCGGGGGGCCTGCGTAGCACAGATACGCAGTATTTT
>-|TRBJ2-1|TRBD2|TRBV7-2
CASSLVASGGSGKFF
TGTGCCAGCAGCCTCGTGGCTAGCGGGGGGTCGGGGAAGTTCTTC
>-|TRBJ2-7|TRBD1|TRBV3-1/TRBV3-2
CASSQGTGSPKEYF
TGTGCCAGCAGCCAAGGGACAGGCTCCCCTAAGGAGTACTTC
>-|TRBJ1-1|-|TRBV5-1
CASSLDLNGGTEAFF
TGCGCCAGCAGCTTGGACCTCAATGGAGGCACTGAAGCTTTCTTT
>-|TRBJ1-1|TRBD1|TRBV13
CASSSGDRVPFF
TGTGCCAGCAGCTCTGGGGACAGAGTACCTTTCTTT
>once|TRBJ1-2|-|TRBV5-4
CASSLRGGKYYGYTF
TGTGCCAGCAGCCTCCGGGGGGGAAAGTACTATGGCTACACCTTC
>-|TRBJ1-1|TRBD1|TRBV7-3
CASSTRQGNTEAFF
TGTGCCAGCAGCACCCGACAGGGTAACACTGAAGCTTTCTTT
>-|TRBJ2-3|TRBD1|TRBV18
CASSPLGTGGADTQYF
TGTGCCAGCTCACCACTGGGGACAGGGGGCGCGGATACGCAGTATTTT
>-|TRBJ2-5|-|TRBV5-1
CASSPPMGRQETQYF
TGCGCCAGCAGCCCGCCAATGGGCCGTCAAGAGACCCAGTACTTC
>-|TRBJ2-5|TRBD2|TRBV30
CAWSEGGGWETQYF
TGTGCCTGGAGTGAGGGCGGGGGATGGGAGACCCAGTACTTC
>-|TRBJ1-2|-|TRBV7-2
CASSPGIVYGYTF
TGTGCCAGCAGCCCAGGGATAGTCTATGGCTACACCTTC
>-|TRBJ1-1|-|TRBV9
CASSVVSDTEAFF
TGTGCCAGCAGCGTAGTAAGCGACACTGAAGCTTTCTTT
>-|TRBJ2-7|-|TRBV4-2
CASSQEWKGENEQYF
TGTGCCAGCAGCCAAGAGTGGAAGGGGGAGAACGAGCAGTACTTC
>-|TRBJ2-2|-|TRBV6-4
CASSEGGPGELFF
TGTGCCAGCAGTGAGGGGGGGCCCGGGGAGCTGTTTTTT
>-|TRBJ1-1|-|TRBV7-9
CASSLARTAHEAFF
TGTGCCAGCAGCTTAGCCCGGACAGCGCATGAAGCTTTCTTT
>-|TRBJ2-4|-|TRBV15
CATSRDPRILAGNIQYF
TGTGCCACCAGCAGAGATCCTCGGATCCTGGCGGGAAACATTCAGTACTTC
>-|TRBJ2-7|-|TRBV7-2
CASSSRTISSYEQYF
TGTGCCAGCAGCTCCCGGACTATTAGCTCCTACGAGCAGTACTTC
>-|TRBJ1-6|-|TRBV15
CATSRDPDSYNSPLHF
TGTGCCACCAGCAGAGACCCGGACAGTTACAATTCACCCCTCCACTTT
>-|TRBJ2-2|-|TRBV10-3
CAISRTQGFGGTGELFF
TGTGCCATCAGCCGAACACAGGGTTTCGGAGGAACCGGGGAGCTGTTTTTT
>-|TRBJ2-7|TRBD2|TRBV5-1
CASSLAGGTQQYF
TGCGCCAGCAGCTTGGCCGGGGGGACCCAGCAGTACTTC
>few|TRBJ1-1|-|TRBV3-1/TRBV3-2
CASSQSEGLNTEAFF
TGTGCCAGCAGCCAATCTGAGGGCTTGAACACTGAAGCTTTCTTT
>few|TRBJ1-2|-|TRBV12-3/TRBV12-4
CASSLGGDYGYTF
TGTGCCAGCAGTCTAGGGGGGGACTATGGCTACACCTTC
>-|TRBJ1-2|-|TRBV15
CATSNPAGYGYTF
TGTGCCACCAGCAATCCGGCAGGTTATGGCTACACCTTC
>-|TRBJ1-2|TRBD1|TRBV6-5
CASTTGQGANYGYTF
TGTGCCAGCACCACAGGACAGGGGGCTAACTATGGCTACACCTTC
>-|TRBJ2-1|TRBD2|TRBV9
CASSGALAGGEQFF
TGTGCCAGCAGCGGGGCGCTAGCGGGGGGGGAGCAGTTCTTC
>-|TRBJ1-5|TRBD1|TRBV18
CASSLPGQGSSQPQHF
TGTGCCAGCTCACTACCGGGACAGGGTAGTAGTCAGCCCCAGCATTTT
>few|TRBJ2-3|TRBD2|TRBV7-6
CASSLGTSGGTDTQYF
TGTGCCAGCAGCTTAGGGACTAGCGGGGGCACAGATACGCAGTATTTT
>-|TRBJ2-5|-|TRBV7-3
CASSLIGGEETQYF
TGTGCCAGCAGCTTAATAGGAGGGGAAGAGACCCAGTACTTC
>-|TRBJ1-2|TRBD1|TRBV7-2
CASSSFGQGEDYGYTF
TGTGCCAGCAGCTCCTTCGGACAGGGGGAGGACTATGGCTACACCTTC
>-|TRBJ2-7|-|TRBV12-2
CASRFLRGGSGGPFTFYEQYF
TGTGCAAGTCGCTTCCTCCGGGGCGGTAGCGGGGGCCCATTCACATTTTACGAGCAGTACTTC
>-|TRBJ2-5|-|TRBV11-2
CASTQGGTQYF
TGTGCCAGCACCCAGGGGGGGACCCAGTACTTC
>-|TRBJ2-6|-|TRBV7-2
CASSHRAPGVSSGANVLTF
TGTGCCAGCAGCCACCGCGCCCCAGGGGTAAGCTCTGGGGCCAACGTCCTGACTTTC
>-|TRBJ1-2|-|TRBV7-8
CASSLAVTAAYGYTF
TGTGCCAGCAGCTTAGCGGTGACAGCAGCATATGGCTACACCTTC
>-|TRBJ2-7|-|TRBV3-1/TRBV3-2
CASSQARYEQYF
TGTGCCAGCAGCCAAGCCAGGTACGAGCAGTACTTC
>-|TRBJ1-2|-|TRBV6-5
CASSSSGNYGYTF
TGTGCCAGCAGTTCGTCCGGTAACTATGGCTACACCTTC
>once|TRBJ2-5|TRBD2|TRBV4-1
CASSQDIAGGPETQYF
TGCGCCAGCAGCCAAGATATAGCGGGGGGGCCCGAGACCCAGTACTTC
>-|TRBJ1-2|TRBD1|TRBV19
CATHPGGGRGYTF
TGTGCCACTCACCCAGGGGGCGGTCGTGGCTACACCTTC